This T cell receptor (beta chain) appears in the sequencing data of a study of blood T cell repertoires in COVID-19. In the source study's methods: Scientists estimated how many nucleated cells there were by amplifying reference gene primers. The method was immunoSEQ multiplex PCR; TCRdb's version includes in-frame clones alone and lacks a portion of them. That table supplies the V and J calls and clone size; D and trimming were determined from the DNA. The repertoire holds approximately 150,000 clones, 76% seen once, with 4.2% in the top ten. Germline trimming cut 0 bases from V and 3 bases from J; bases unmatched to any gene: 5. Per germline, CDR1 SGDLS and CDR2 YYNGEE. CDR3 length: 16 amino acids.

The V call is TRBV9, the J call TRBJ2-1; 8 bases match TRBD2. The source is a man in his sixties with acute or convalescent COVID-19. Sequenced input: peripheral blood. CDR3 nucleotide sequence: TGTGCCAGCAGCGTAGACGGCGGGAGGAACTACAATGAGCAGTTCTTC. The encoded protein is CASSVDGGRNYNEQFF.